The T cell receptor (beta chain) described here comes from a study of metastatic and nonmetastatic thyroid tumors. On the study more broadly: Patients with malignant and benign thyroid disease provided blood and tumor or nodule tissue, whose repertoires were compared.

Until they underwent thyroid surgery, no patient had received any treatment. This clone was detected only a few times. Per the study methods: What underpinned the distant-metastasis classifier for papillary thyroid cancer was the set of CDR3 differences across clinicopathological groups. MiXCR re-clonotyped the PCR reads for TCRdb. In this record, the V and J calls reflect TCRdb's handling and not the investigators' own analysis. The sample yields over 50,000 clones, more than 25% seen once. V was pared by 2 bases and J by 3 bases, with 8 bases between. The CDR3 runs 13 residues. Per germline, CDR1 MNHNS and CDR2 SASEGT.

The sample taken for sequencing was blood. This clonotype was sampled from a female donor with papillary thyroid cancer or a benign thyroid nodule (not recorded which). Some clones in this sample may be carry-over from other donors' samples. This chain connects TRBV6-1 to TRBJ2-7, with unresolved D. CDR3 DNA sequence: TGTGCCAGCAGTGAAAATCGGGTCTACGAGCAGTACTTC. It codes for CASSENRVYEQYF.